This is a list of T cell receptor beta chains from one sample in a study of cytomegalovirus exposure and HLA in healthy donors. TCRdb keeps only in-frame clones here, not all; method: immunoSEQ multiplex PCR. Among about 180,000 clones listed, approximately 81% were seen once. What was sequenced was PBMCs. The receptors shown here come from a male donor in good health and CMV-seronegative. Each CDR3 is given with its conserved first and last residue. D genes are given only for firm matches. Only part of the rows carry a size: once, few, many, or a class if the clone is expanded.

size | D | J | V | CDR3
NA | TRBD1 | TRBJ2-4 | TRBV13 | CASSSFRQGKTKNIQYF
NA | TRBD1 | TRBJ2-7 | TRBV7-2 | CASSLILLRGSHEQYF
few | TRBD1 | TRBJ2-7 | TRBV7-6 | CASSPETGASYEQYF
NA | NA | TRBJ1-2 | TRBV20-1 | CSARAPYGYTF
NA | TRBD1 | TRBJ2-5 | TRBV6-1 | CASSVTYGQGPQETQYF
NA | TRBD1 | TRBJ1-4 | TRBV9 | CASSGQATNEKLFF
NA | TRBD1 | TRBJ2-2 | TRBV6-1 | CASRPRQGNTGELFF
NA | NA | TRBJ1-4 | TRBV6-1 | CASSEPRGGRPGTNEKLFF
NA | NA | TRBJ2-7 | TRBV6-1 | CASSADYEQYF
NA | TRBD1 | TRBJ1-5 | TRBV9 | CASSAGTGYQPQHF
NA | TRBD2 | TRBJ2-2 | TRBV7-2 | CASSLRLAGYPGELFF
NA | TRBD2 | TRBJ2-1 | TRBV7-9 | CASSLGGRGHEQFF
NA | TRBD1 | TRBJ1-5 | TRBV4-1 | CASSQRQGAGQPQHF
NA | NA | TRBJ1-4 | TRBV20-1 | CSASGQEKLFF
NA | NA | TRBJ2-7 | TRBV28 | CASSQDTISYEQYF
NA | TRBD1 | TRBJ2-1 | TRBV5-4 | CASSWTGLALDEQFF
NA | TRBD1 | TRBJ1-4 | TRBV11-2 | CASSLAGQTNEKLFF
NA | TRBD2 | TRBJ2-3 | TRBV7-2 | CASSLVGGVADTQYF
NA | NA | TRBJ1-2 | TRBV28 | CASLTGYYGYTF
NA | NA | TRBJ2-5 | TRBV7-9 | CASSLVSDAETQYF
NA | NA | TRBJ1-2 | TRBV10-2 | CASSESLRGYNYGYTF
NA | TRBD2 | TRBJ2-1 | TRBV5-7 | CASSYDGLAGAGNEQFF
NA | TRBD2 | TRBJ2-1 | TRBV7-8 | CASSQRPPTSGGYNEQFF
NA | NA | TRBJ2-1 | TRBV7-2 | CASSRGSYNEQFF
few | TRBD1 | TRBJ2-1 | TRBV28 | CASSLFDRVDEQFF
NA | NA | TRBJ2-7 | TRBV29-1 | CSVLTSSEQYF
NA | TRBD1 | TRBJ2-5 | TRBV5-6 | CASSLGYRGLWETQYF
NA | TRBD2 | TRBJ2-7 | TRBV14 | CASSFGGSSYEQYF
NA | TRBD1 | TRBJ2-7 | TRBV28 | CASSLGQSLSYEQYF
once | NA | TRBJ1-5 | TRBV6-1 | CASSERPRGGNQPQHF
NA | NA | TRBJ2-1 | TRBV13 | CATNKREPTGGSYNEQFF
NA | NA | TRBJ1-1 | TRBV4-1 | CASSQARGPNTEAFF
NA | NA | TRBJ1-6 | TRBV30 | CACRGSYNSPLHF
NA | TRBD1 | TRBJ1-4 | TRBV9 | CASSVRDRNEKLFF
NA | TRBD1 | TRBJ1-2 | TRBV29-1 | CSVYGTGGKGYTF
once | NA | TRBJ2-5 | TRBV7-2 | CASSLVGGGIRETQYF
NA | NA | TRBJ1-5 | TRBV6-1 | CASTSRGEDSQPQHF
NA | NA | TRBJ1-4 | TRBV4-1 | CASSQGLLNEKLFF
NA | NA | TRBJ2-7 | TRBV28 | CASSLSLAPYEQYF
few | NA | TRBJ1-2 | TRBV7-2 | CASSPRGDGYTF
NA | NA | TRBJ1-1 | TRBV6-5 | CASSSLIGGVSEAFF
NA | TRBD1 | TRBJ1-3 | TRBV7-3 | CASSWDSESSGNTIYF
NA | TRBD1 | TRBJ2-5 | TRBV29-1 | CSVAWDSQETQYF
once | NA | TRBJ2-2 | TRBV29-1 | CSVAAENTGELFF
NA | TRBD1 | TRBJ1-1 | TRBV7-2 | CASSFTGGARAEAFF
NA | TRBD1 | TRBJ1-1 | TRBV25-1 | CASSDYRGLEHGEAFF
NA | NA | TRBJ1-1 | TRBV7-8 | CASSLGWTGNTEAFF
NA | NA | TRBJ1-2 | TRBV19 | CASKQVDRPFLYGYTF